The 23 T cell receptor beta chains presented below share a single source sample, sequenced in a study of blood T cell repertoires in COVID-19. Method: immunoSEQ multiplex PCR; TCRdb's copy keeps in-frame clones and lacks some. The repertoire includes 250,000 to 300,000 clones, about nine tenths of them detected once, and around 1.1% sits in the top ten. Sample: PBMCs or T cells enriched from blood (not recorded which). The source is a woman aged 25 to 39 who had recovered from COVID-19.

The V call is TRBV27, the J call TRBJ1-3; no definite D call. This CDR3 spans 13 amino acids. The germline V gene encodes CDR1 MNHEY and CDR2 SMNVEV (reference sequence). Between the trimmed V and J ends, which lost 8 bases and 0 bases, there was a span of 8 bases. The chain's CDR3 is CASARSSGNTIYF. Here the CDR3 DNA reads TGTGCCAGCGCTCGCAGCTCTGGAAACACCATATATTTT.

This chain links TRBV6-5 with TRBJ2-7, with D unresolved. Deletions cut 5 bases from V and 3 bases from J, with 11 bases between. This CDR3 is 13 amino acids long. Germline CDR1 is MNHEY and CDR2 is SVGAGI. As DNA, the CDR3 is TGTGCCAGCAGTCCCACAGACCTCTACGAGCAGTACTTC. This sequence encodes CASSPTDLYEQYF.

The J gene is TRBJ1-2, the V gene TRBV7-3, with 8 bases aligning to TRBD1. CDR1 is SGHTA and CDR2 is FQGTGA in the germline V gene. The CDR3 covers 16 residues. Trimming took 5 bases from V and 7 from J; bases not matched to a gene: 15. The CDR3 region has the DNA TGTGCCAGCAGCCAAGACAGGGGAGGTCTTGGTGGTGGCTACACCTTC. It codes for CASSQDRGGLGGGYTF.

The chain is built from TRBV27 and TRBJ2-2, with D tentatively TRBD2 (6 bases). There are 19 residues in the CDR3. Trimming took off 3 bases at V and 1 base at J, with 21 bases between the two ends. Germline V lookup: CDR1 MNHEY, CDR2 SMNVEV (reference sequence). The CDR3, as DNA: TGTGCCAGCAGTTTTGAAGGAGCGCACGCCGGGGGGAACACCGGGGAGCTGTTTTTT. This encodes CASSFEGAHAGGNTGELFF.

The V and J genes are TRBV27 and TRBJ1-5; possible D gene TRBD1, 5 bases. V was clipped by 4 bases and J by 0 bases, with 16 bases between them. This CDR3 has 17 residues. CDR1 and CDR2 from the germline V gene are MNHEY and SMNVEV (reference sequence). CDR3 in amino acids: CASSSPHQGNSNQPQHF. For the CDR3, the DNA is TGTGCCAGCAGTTCTCCACACCAGGGAAATAGCAATCAGCCCCAGCATTTT.

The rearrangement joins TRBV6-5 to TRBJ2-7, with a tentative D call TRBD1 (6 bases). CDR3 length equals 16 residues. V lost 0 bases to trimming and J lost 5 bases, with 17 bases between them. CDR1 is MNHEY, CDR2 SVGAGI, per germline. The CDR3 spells CASSYSMVQGRNEQYF. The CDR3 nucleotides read TGTGCCAGCAGTTACTCGATGGTACAGGGTCGGAACGAGCAGTACTTC.

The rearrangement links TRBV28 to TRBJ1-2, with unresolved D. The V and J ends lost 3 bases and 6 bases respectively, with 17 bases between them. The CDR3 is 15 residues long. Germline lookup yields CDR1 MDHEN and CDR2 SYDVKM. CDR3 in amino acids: CASSFLSVDLDGYTF. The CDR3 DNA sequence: TGTGCCAGCAGTTTTCTTTCTGTTGACTTGGATGGCTACACCTTC.

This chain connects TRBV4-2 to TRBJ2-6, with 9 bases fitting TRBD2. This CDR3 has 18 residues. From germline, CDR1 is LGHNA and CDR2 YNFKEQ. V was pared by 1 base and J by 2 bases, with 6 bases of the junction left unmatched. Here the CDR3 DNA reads TGTGCCAGCAGCCAAGGTCTAGCGGGAATTGCTGGGGCCAACGTCCTGACTTTC. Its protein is CASSQGLAGIAGANVLTF.

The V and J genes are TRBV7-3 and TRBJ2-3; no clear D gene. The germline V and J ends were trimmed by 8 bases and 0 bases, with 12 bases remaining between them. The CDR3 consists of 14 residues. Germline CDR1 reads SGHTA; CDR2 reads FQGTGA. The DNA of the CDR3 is TGTGCCAGCTCCCGGTCCGCTAGCACAGATACGCAGTATTTT. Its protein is CASSRSASTDTQYF.

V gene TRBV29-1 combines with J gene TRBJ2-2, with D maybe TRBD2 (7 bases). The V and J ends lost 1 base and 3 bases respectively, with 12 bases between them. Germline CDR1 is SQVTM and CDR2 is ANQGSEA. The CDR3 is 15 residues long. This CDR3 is CSVEGRGLHTGELFF. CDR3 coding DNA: TGCAGCGTTGAAGGGCGGGGGCTCCACACCGGGGAGCTGTTTTTT.

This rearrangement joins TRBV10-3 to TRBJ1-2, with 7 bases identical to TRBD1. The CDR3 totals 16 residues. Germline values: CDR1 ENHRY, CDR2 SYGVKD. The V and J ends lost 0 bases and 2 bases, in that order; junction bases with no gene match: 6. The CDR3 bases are TGTGCCATCAGTGAGTCAGTAGGGGGCGAAAACTATGGCTACACCTTC. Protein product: CAISESVGGENYGYTF.

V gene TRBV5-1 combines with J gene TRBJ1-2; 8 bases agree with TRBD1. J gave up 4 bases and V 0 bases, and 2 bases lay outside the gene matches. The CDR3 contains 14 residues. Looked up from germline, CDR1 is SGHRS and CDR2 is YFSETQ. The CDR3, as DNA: TGCGCCAGCAGCTTGGGGGACAGGTTCTATGGCTACACCTTC. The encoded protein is CASSLGDRFYGYTF.

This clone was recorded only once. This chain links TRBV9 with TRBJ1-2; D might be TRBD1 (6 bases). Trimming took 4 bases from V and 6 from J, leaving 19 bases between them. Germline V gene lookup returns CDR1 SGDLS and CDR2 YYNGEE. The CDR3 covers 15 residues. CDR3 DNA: TGTGCCAGCAGCTTATACGACCGGGGGGCTGATGGCTACACCTTC. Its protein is CASSLYDRGADGYTF.

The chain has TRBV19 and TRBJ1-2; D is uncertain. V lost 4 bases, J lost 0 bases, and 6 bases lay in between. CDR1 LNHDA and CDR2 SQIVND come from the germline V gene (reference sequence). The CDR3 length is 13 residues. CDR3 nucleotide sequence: TGTGCCAGTAGTAGGAGCCCTAACTATGGCTACACCTTC. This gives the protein CASSRSPNYGYTF. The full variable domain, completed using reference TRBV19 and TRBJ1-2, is DGGITQSPKYLFRKEGQNVTLSCEQNLNHDAMYWYRQDPGQGLRLIYYSQIVNDFQKGDIAEGYSVSREKKESFPLTVTSAQKNPTAFYLCASSRSPNYGYTFGSGTRLTVV.

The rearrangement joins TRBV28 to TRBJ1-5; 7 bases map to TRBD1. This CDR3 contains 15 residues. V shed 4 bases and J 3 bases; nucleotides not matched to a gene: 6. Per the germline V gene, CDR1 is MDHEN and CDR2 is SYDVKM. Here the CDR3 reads CASSSTGIINQPQHF. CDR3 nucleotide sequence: TGTGCCAGCAGTTCGACAGGGATCATCAATCAGCCCCAGCATTTT.

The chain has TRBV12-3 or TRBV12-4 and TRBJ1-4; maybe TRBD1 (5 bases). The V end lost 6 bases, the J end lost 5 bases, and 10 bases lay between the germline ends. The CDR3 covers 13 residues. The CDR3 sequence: CASRGTENEKLFF. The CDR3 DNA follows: TGTGCCAGCAGGGGGACTGAAAATGAAAAACTGTTTTTT.

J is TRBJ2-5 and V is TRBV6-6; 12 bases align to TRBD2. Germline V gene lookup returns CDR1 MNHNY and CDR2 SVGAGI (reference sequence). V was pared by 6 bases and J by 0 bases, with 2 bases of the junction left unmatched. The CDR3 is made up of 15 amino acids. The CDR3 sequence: CASSRTSGNQETQYF. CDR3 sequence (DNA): TGTGCCAGCAGCCGGACTAGCGGGAACCAAGAGACCCAGTACTTC.

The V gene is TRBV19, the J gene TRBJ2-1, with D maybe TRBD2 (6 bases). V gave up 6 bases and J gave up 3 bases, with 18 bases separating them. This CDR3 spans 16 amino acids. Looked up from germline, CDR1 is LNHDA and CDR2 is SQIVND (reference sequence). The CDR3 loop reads CASSGRITQRYNEQFF. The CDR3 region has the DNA TGTGCCAGTAGCGGGAGAATAACTCAACGCTACAATGAGCAGTTCTTC.

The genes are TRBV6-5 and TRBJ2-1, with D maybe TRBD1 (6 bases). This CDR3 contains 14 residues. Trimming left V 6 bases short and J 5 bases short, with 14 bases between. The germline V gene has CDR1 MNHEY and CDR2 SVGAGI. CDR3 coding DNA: TGTGCCAGCAGGAACAGGGCCCGCAACAATGAGCAGTTCTTC. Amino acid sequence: CASRNRARNNEQFF.

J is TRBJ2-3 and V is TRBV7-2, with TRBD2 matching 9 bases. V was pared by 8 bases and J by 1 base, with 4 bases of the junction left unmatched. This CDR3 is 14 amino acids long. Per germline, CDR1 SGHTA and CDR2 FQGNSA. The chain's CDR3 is CASWLAGRTDTQYF. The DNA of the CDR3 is TGTGCCAGCTGGCTAGCGGGGCGCACAGATACGCAGTATTTT.

The CDR3 sequence is CASSPGGLAGGGSYNEQFF. Written as DNA, the CDR3 is TGTGCCAGCAGTCCCGGGGGACTAGCGGGAGGGGGCTCCTACAATGAGCAGTTCTTC. The chain has TRBV28 and TRBJ2-1, with 16 bases that match TRBD2. This CDR3 is built from 19 residues. With 5 bases clipped from V and 0 bases from J, the junction kept 7 bases outside the gene matches. The germline V gene encodes CDR1 MDHEN and CDR2 SYDVKM.

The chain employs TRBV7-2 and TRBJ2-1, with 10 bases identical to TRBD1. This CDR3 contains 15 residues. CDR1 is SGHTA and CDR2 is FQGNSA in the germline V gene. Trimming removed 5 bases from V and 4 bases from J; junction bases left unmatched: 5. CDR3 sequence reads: CASSRDRGRYNEQFF. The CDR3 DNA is TGTGCCAGCAGCCGTGACAGGGGGCGTTACAATGAGCAGTTCTTC.

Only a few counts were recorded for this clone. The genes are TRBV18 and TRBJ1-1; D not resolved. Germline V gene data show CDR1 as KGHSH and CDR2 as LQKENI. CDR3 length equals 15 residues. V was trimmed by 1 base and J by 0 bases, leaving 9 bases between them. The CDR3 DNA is TGTGCCAGCTCACCACAAACTGAGCTGAACACTGAAGCTTTCTTT. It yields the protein CASSPQTELNTEAFF.